Below are 27 T cell receptor beta chains sequenced from a single sample in a study of control samples from healthy donors and cancer patients. Repertoires were generated with immunoSEQ multiplex PCR, while TCRdb's copy carries only in-frame clones and drops some. The data show 95,000 to 100,000 clones, roughly 90% seen once. Sequenced input: blood. The receptors come from a man aged 25 to 40 in good health.

The rearrangement links TRBV11-2 to TRBJ1-2, with D possibly TRBD1 on 5 matching bases. V gave up 1 base and J gave up 6 bases, with 18 bases separating them. The CDR3 has 16 amino acids. The germline CDR1 and CDR2 sequences are SGHAT and FQNNGV. The CDR3 spells CASSLVLGLQSDGYTF. Written as DNA, the CDR3 is TGTGCCAGCAGCTTAGTATTGGGACTTCAATCGGATGGCTACACCTTC.

The chain joins TRBV5-1 to TRBJ2-7; TRBD1 aligns across 8 bases. Germline lookup yields CDR1 SGHRS and CDR2 YFSETQ. This CDR3 has 15 amino acids. Losses at the gene ends were 0 bases for V and 0 bases for J; bases not matched to a gene: 2. The CDR3, as DNA: TGCGCCAGCAGCTTGGGACAGGGGAGCTCCTACGAGCAGTACGTC. The encoded protein is CASSLGQGSSYEQYV.

The V call is TRBV6-2 or TRBV6-3, the J call TRBJ2-7; 8 nucleotides line up with TRBD2. The CDR3 spans 18 residues. The germline V gene has CDR1 MNHEY and CDR2 SVGEGT. J lost 6 bases, V lost 0 bases, and 16 bases had no gene match. DNA for the CDR3: TGTGCCAGCAGTTACTCCCAAACTAGCGGATCGGTCCAGCGCGAGCAGTACTTC. This encodes CASSYSQTSGSVQREQYF.

The CDR3: CASSQGQGGETPLHF. DNA of the CDR3: TGCGCCAGCAGCCAGGGACAGGGAGGTGAGACACCCCTCCACTTT. The chain joins TRBV4-1 to TRBJ1-6; 9 bases align to TRBD1. Unmatched junction bases numbered 8, after V lost 3 bases and J lost 11 bases. The CDR3 loop spans 15 amino acids. The germline CDR1 and CDR2 sequences are MGHRA and YSYEKL.

This clone appeared once. Other DNA sequences in this specimen translate into the identical CDR3. This rearrangement joins TRBV5-1 to TRBJ1-1; D not certain. Germline V CDR1 and CDR2: SGHRS, YFSETQ. The CDR3 runs to 14 residues. V lost 0 bases and J lost 0, with 6 bases in between. For the CDR3, the DNA is TGCGCCAGCAGCTTGGTAGGTATGAACACTGAAGCTTTCTTT. Translation: CASSLVGMNTEAFF.

This sequence joins TRBV6-5 and TRBJ1-2; D may be TRBD1 (6 bases). Germline V lookup: CDR1 MNHEY, CDR2 SVGAGI. The CDR3 contains 15 residues. The V end was cut by 2 bases, the J end by 2 bases, with 12 bases between. The CDR3 DNA is TGTGCCAGCAGTTACCGAACCCAGGGGAACTATGGCTACACCTTC. Translated: CASSYRTQGNYGYTF.

This chain joins TRBV7-7 and TRBJ2-5, with D tentatively TRBD2 (6 bases). The CDR3 loop spans 13 amino acids. The V gene's germline CDR1 is SSHAT and CDR2 FNYEAQ (reference sequence). V lost 3 bases, J lost 2 bases, and 7 bases lay in between. CDR3 sequence: CASSFGGQETQYF. The CDR3 DNA reads TGTGCCAGCAGCTTTGGGGGGCAAGAGACCCAGTACTTC.

This clone was detected a few times. V and J are TRBV7-2 and TRBJ1-1; D remains unclear. The CDR3 contains 14 residues. V was clipped by 1 base and J by 1 base, with 7 bases between them. In germline, CDR1 is SGHTA, CDR2 FQGNSA. CDR3 sequence (DNA): TGTGCCAGCAGCTTAGACGGGTGGAACACTGAAGCTTTCTTT. Its translation: CASSLDGWNTEAFF. Complete variable domain (other parts from reference TRBV7-2 and TRBJ1-1): GAGVSQSPSNKVTEKGKDVELRCDPISGHTALYWYRQSLGQGLEFLIYFQGNSAPDKSGLPSDRFSAERTGGSVSTLTIQRTQQEDSAVYLCASSLDGWNTEAFFGQGTRLTVV.

The chain uses TRBV24-1 and TRBJ2-3, with TRBD1 matching over 8 bases. Germline V gene lookup returns CDR1 KGHDR and CDR2 SFDVKD. The CDR3 loop spans 16 amino acids. Germline trimming cut 4 bases from V and 10 bases from J; bases unmatched to any gene: 15. This CDR3 reads CATSDPTYMDRVPQYF. For the CDR3, the DNA is TGTGCCACCAGTGACCCTACTTATATGGACAGGGTGCCGCAGTATTTT.

This clone was seen once. J is TRBJ1-1 and V is TRBV11-2; 7 nucleotides match TRBD1. Trimming removed 5 bases from V and 11 bases from J; junction bases left unmatched: 11. Germline values: CDR1 SGHAT, CDR2 FQNNGV. The CDR3 is 13 residues long. The CDR3 sequence: CASSQDPDREAFF. The CDR3 DNA reads as TGTGCCAGCAGCCAAGACCCTGACAGGGAGGCTTTCTTT.

V gene TRBV12-3 or TRBV12-4 combines with J gene TRBJ1-2, with 9 bases aligning to TRBD1. CDR3 length: 13 amino acids. J was trimmed by 8 bases and V by 6 bases; bases with no gene match: 7. This chain's CDR3 is CASRGQGFGGYTF. The CDR3 bases are TGTGCCAGCAGGGGACAGGGTTTTGGCGGCTACACCTTC.

The rearrangement links TRBV6-1 to TRBJ1-5, with D tentatively TRBD1 (6 bases). The germline V gene has CDR1 MNHNS and CDR2 SASEGT. The CDR3 sequence is 16 residues long. V dropped 1 base and J dropped 5 bases, with 15 bases sitting between them. CDR3 coding DNA: TGTGCCAGCAGTGAAGGGGCTGTGGCAGGGGATCAGCCCCAGCATTTT. Its translation: CASSEGAVAGDQPQHF.

V gene TRBV18 combines with J gene TRBJ2-3, with unresolved D. Germline-derived CDR1 and CDR2 are KGHSH and LQKENI. V gave up 3 bases and J gave up 3 bases, with 10 bases separating them. The CDR3 extends over 14 amino acids. The CDR3 DNA reads TGTGCCAGCTCACCCCCAGGATTTACAGATACGCAGTATTTT. Translation: CASSPPGFTDTQYF.

In its sample, this clone was seen a few times. The genes are TRBV27 and TRBJ1-3, with a weak D call TRBD1 (6 bases). CDR1 is MNHEY and CDR2 is SMNVEV in the germline V gene (reference sequence). Trimming shortened V by 6 bases and J by 1 base, and 22 bases separated the two germline ends. The CDR3 loop spans 18 amino acids. This CDR3 is CASSSLAPGAYSGNTIYF. DNA of the CDR3: TGTGCCAGCAGCTCGCTGGCTCCGGGGGCTTATTCTGGAAACACCATATATTTT.

The V and J genes are TRBV24-1 and TRBJ2-7; 12 bases fit TRBD1. This CDR3 comprises 17 residues. Losses at the gene ends were 1 base for V and 6 bases for J; bases not matched to a gene: 9. Germline CDR1 reads KGHDR; CDR2 reads SFDVKD. The CDR3 here is CATSDLNPGQGACEQYV. In DNA form, the CDR3 reads TGTGCCACCAGTGATTTAAATCCGGGACAGGGGGCTTGCGAGCAGTACGTC.

J is TRBJ1-1 and V is TRBV6-5, with TRBD1 identical over 7 bases. Germline V gene lookup returns CDR1 MNHEY and CDR2 SVGAGI. This CDR3 contains 13 residues. Trimming took 5 bases from V and 4 from J; bases not matched to a gene: 4. The DNA of the CDR3 is TGTGCCAGCAGTCGACAGGGCGGCACTGAAGCTTTCTTT. Its translation: CASSRQGGTEAFF.

This chain joins TRBV6-1 and TRBJ2-3, with 11 bases identical to TRBD2. CDR3 length equals 16 residues. Trimming took 3 bases from V and 0 from J; bases not matched to a gene: 2. Germline V gene lookup returns CDR1 MNHNS and CDR2 SASEGT. The CDR3 DNA is TGTGCCAGCAGTGAGGGACTAGCGGTTAGCACAGATACGCAGTATTTT. Amino acids: CASSEGLAVSTDTQYF.

The rearrangement joins TRBV9 to TRBJ2-3, with D perhaps matching TRBD1 (6 bases). The CDR3 totals 19 residues. Per the germline V gene, CDR1 is SGDLS and CDR2 is YYNGEE. The V gene lost 0 bases and the J gene lost 2 bases, with 22 bases spanning the gap. CDR3 sequence reads: CASSVEGGTRGTITDTQYF. The CDR3 coding sequence is TGTGCCAGCAGCGTAGAAGGGGGAACGAGGGGTACGATCACAGATACGCAGTATTTT.

The V call is TRBV4-1, the J call TRBJ2-7, with 7 positions matching TRBD1. V shed 1 base and J 3 bases; nucleotides not matched to a gene: 9. The CDR3 consists of 16 residues. From germline, CDR1 is MGHRA and CDR2 YSYEKL. CDR3 DNA sequence: TGCGCCAGCAGCCAAGTTTACCCTGGGACAGTCTACGAGCAGTACTTC. This sequence encodes CASSQVYPGTVYEQYF.

The chain joins TRBV27 to TRBJ2-2, with 7 bases aligning to TRBD1. V gave up 3 bases and J gave up 5 bases; unmatched junction bases: 6. This CDR3 is built from 15 residues. Germline CDR1 and CDR2: MNHEY and SMNVEV (reference sequence). The CDR3 spells CASSFDRVGTGELFF. The CDR3 DNA follows: TGTGCCAGCAGTTTTGACAGGGTTGGGACCGGGGAGCTGTTTTTT.

V and J are TRBV19 and TRBJ2-1, with 7 bases that match TRBD1. Germline V gene sequence: CDR1 LNHDA, CDR2 SQIVND (reference sequence). Losses at the gene ends were 7 bases for V and 0 bases for J; bases not matched to a gene: 9. The CDR3 extends over 16 amino acids. The CDR3 DNA follows: TGTGCCAGTATGCGAGGGGGCCTTAGCTCCTACAATGAGCAGTTCTTC. This codes for CASMRGGLSSYNEQFF. Full variable domain (remainder filled in from reference TRBV19 and TRBJ2-1): DGGITQSPKYLFRKEGQNVTLSCEQNLNHDAMYWYRQDPGQGLRLIYYSQIVNDFQKGDIAEGYSVSREKKESFPLTVTSAQKNPTAFYLCASMRGGLSSYNEQFFGPGTRLTVL.

V is TRBV7-2 and J is TRBJ2-7; TRBD2 matches at 8 bases. Germline V gene lookup returns CDR1 SGHTA and CDR2 FQGNSA. The CDR3 consists of 17 residues. The V and J ends lost 1 base and 7 bases, in that order; junction bases with no gene match: 15. CDR3 region: CASSLGGGRPSGGEQYF. The CDR3 bases are TGTGCCAGCAGCTTAGGCGGCGGGAGGCCCTCCGGGGGGGAGCAGTACTTC.

DNA for the CDR3: TGCGCCAGCAGCCAAGGAGCGGGGTACGAGCAGTACTTC. Amino acid sequence: CASSQGAGYEQYF. The J gene is TRBJ2-7, the V gene TRBV4-1; 7 nucleotides match TRBD2. This CDR3 region has 13 residues. Germline-derived CDR1 and CDR2 are MGHRA and YSYEKL. The trim removed 1 base at V and 4 bases at J, leaving 1 base unmatched.

This chain links TRBV7-3 with TRBJ1-1; 7 positions agree with TRBD1. CDR1 and CDR2 from the germline V gene are SGHTA and FQGTGA. This CDR3 is built from 16 residues. J gave up 1 base and V 2 bases, and 7 bases lay outside the gene matches. CDR3 sequence: CASSLPRTGENTEAFF. The CDR3 DNA reads TGTGCCAGCAGCTTACCCAGAACAGGGGAGAACACTGAAGCTTTCTTT.

J is TRBJ2-3 and V is TRBV14; the D is unclear. Germline V lookup: CDR1 SGHDN, CDR2 FVKESK. Trimming pared 0 bases from V and 1 base from J, leaving 8 bases between. The CDR3 consists of 15 residues. Here the CDR3 DNA reads TGTGCCAGCAGCCAAGATCCCGTGGGCACAGATACGCAGTATTTT. This encodes CASSQDPVGTDTQYF.

The V call is TRBV27, the J call TRBJ1-1; no firm D call. CDR1 and CDR2 (germline): MNHEY, SMNVEV (reference sequence). V was shortened by 7 bases and J by 3 bases, with 15 bases between the two germline ends. There are 14 residues in the CDR3. The CDR3 coding sequence is TGTGCCAGCACTCCCTGGTTGGGAGACACTGAAGCTTTCTTT. As protein: CASTPWLGDTEAFF.

The chain is built from TRBV6-6 and TRBJ2-7; no firm D call. This CDR3 contains 14 residues. Trimming removed 6 bases from V and 3 bases from J, with 15 bases in between. Germline loops: CDR1 MNHNY, CDR2 SVGAGI (reference sequence). In DNA, the CDR3 is TGTGCCAGCAGACCCCTCGACGGTATCTACGAGCAGTACTTC. This encodes CASRPLDGIYEQYF.